This T cell receptor beta chain was sequenced in a study of T-cell memory formation after mild COVID-19. Points from the study as a whole: Contracting CD8+ clones were enriched in EMRA, CD4+ mainly in CM and EM. The study detected some responding clones in pre-infection memory, suggesting cross-reactive memory joined.

Researchers used 5'RACE with constant-segment primers to make TCR alpha and TCR beta cDNA libraries that carry sample barcodes and UMIs. MiXCR was run by TCRdb on the 5' RACE reads, yielding one entry per CDR3 protein. The sample holds 210,000 or so distinct CDR3 sequences, over 9.5% seen once. The germline V gene encodes CDR1 MNHNY and CDR2 SVGAGI (reference sequence). This CDR3 contains 14 residues. V was clipped by 0 bases and J by 4 bases, with 10 bases between them. The table lists this clonotype with a count of one. Its antigen is not identified. The source of this sequence is a man between 18 and 35 years old who had mild COVID-19 (a few samples of this study predate the infection). Cell type and time point are not known. The source material was PBMCs or a T cell subset sorted from them (not recorded which). The V gene is TRBV6-6, the J gene TRBJ2-7; D remains unclear. CDR3 coding DNA: TGTGCCAGCAGTTACTCGGCCCTAGGTTACGAGCAGTACTTC. Amino acids: CASSYSALGYEQYF.